This T cell receptor beta chain emerged from a study of cytotoxic CD8 clonotypes in ibrutinib-treated CLL. Germline V gene lookup returns CDR1 SGHAT and CDR2 FQNNGV. The CDR3 runs 14 residues. V was pared by 8 bases and J by 3 bases, with 17 bases between. Method: immunoSEQ multiplex PCR; TCRdb's copy keeps in-frame clones and lacks some. The data hold roughly 250,000 clones, with under 75% observed a single time. This chain uses TRBV11-2 with TRBJ2-7; weak D call: TRBD2 (6 bases). This TCR came from a human donor with chronic lymphocytic leukemia. The sample was PBMCs, taken after 24 months of ibrutinib treatment. The CDR3 protein is CASVGGIADYEQYF. Here the CDR3 DNA reads TGTGCCAGCGTTGGAGGGATCGCCGACTACGAGCAGTACTTC.